These 32 T cell receptor beta chains came from one sample sequenced in a study of CXCR3-negative and CXCR3-positive naive CD8 T cells. UMI-labeled TRB cDNA libraries were prepared by 5' RACE. With the 5' RACE reads reprocessed, TCRdb shows one record per CDR3 protein and no DNA. Its clone listing holds 120,000 to 150,000 distinct CDR3 sequences. These receptors are not linked to any known antigen. Study-wide results and limits: Greater hydrophobicity was found in TRB CDR3s of CXCR3-positive naive cells than of CXCR3-negative naive cells.

Sample: naive CXCR3+ CD8+ T cells from blood. Indicated subset: CD45RO-CCR7+CD27+CD95- naive CD8+ T cells expressing CXCR3 (TNR3+). Receptors originate from a human donor in good health. Some clones in this sample may be carry-over from other donors' samples.

The chain uses TRBV20-1 and TRBJ2-3; no DNA is available, so the TRBD2 call from TCRdb remains unchecked. CDR1 DFQATT and CDR2 SNEGSKA come from the germline V gene (reference sequence). This CDR3 region has 17 residues. The CDR3 here is CSASHRRNSHHTDTQYF.

The V call is TRBV6-5, the J call TRBJ2-2; TCRdb's D call of TRBD1 is untestable without DNA. CDR1 and CDR2 from the germline V gene are MNHEY and SVGAGI. The CDR3 contains 17 residues. This CDR3 reads CASSYEGGASVTGELFF.

This sequence joins TRBV30 and TRBJ2-3; TCRdb names TRBD2, which stays unverified in the absence of DNA. CDR3 length equals 16 residues. CDR1 and CDR2 from the germline V gene are GTSNPN and SVGIG (reference sequence). CDR3 sequence: CAWSVGTIAVTDTQYF.

The chain recombines TRBV7-9 with TRBJ1-1; TCRdb's D call, TRBD1, is unchecked because there is no DNA. The CDR3 runs to 15 residues. CDR1 is SEHNR and CDR2 is FQNEAQ in the germline V gene (reference sequence). This CDR3 is CASSLTTEGNTEAFF.

V and J are TRBV20-1 and TRBJ2-7; the D call of TRBD2 rests on TCRdb alone, since no DNA is present to check it. The CDR3 has 14 amino acids. The germline CDR1 and CDR2 sequences are DFQATT and SNEGSKA (reference sequence). The CDR3 spells CSARGVVGGYEQYF.

The chain links TRBV9 to TRBJ1-5; there is no DNA to check the TCRdb D call of TRBD1. The V gene's germline CDR1 is SGDLS and CDR2 YYNGEE. This CDR3 has 15 amino acids. CDR3 loop: CASSVDGTENQPQHF.

This sequence joins TRBV20-1 and TRBJ2-7; TCRdb calls TRBD1, which cannot be checked without DNA. The CDR3 length is 13 residues. CDR1 is DFQATT, CDR2 SNEGSKA, per germline (reference sequence). The CDR3 is CSARAGNTFEQYF.

The chain has TRBV7-3 and TRBJ2-5; the D call from TCRdb, TRBD1, cannot be confirmed without DNA. CDR3 length: 13 amino acids. Germline V CDR1 and CDR2: SGHTA, FQGTGA. The CDR3: CASFRALQETQYF.

The rearrangement uses TRBV10-2 and TRBJ2-7; there is no DNA to check the TCRdb D call of TRBD2. This CDR3 comprises 16 residues. Germline-derived CDR1 and CDR2 are WSHSY and SAAADI. CDR3 residues: CASSHLSSGSSYEQYF.

The CDR3 loop reads CASSLLQLPTDTQYF. The chain carries TRBV7-6 and TRBJ2-3; TCRdb calls TRBD2, which cannot be checked without DNA. The CDR3 has 15 amino acids. The germline V gene encodes CDR1 SGHVS and CDR2 FNYEAQ.

The gene calls are TRBV5-5 and TRBJ2-2. This CDR3 spans 14 amino acids. Germline V gene lookup returns CDR1 SGHKS and CDR2 YYEKEE (reference sequence). This chain's CDR3 is CASYLVGRAGELFF. The full variable domain, completed using reference TRBV5-5 and TRBJ2-2, is DAGVTQSPTHLIKTRGQQVTLRCSPISGHKSVSWYQQVLGQGPQFIFQYYEKEERGRGNFPDRFSARQFPNYSSELNVNALLLGDSALYLCASYLVGRAGELFFGEGSRLTVL.

The rearrangement uses TRBV5-1 and TRBJ2-5. The CDR3 contains 13 residues. CDR1 is SGHRS, CDR2 YFSETQ, per germline. Here the CDR3 reads CASRSDLMETQYF.

The rearrangement joins TRBV29-1 to TRBJ2-7; the D call of TRBD1 rests on TCRdb alone, since no DNA is present to check it. This CDR3 contains 12 residues. Germline CDR1 SQVTM, CDR2 ANQGSEA. The CDR3 loop is CSVEDQGGEQYF.

The chain carries TRBV2 and TRBJ1-1; with no DNA, the TCRdb D assignment of TRBD1 cannot be verified. CDR3 size: 14 residues. Germline V CDR1 and CDR2: SNHLY, FYNNEI. Here the CDR3 reads CASSEAQGWAEAFF.

The V gene is TRBV20-1, the J gene TRBJ2-3. The CDR3 is 14 residues long. Germline loops: CDR1 DFQATT, CDR2 SNEGSKA (reference sequence). The chain's CDR3 is CSARIPSPTDTQYF.

This chain links TRBV9 with TRBJ2-7; the D call from TCRdb, TRBD1, cannot be confirmed without DNA. Germline V gene lookup returns CDR1 SGDLS and CDR2 YYNGEE. CDR3 size: 15 residues. CDR3 sequence reads: CASSVESGGVDEQYF.

The V gene is TRBV7-6, the J gene TRBJ1-1; the D gene TCRdb calls, TRBD1, cannot be checked with no DNA. The CDR3 runs to 14 residues. CDR1 and CDR2 from the germline V gene are SGHVS and FNYEAQ. CDR3 amino acids: CASSLQGIGTEAFF.

The chain has TRBV6-2 or TRBV6-3 and TRBJ2-5; without DNA, the TCRdb call of TRBD2 cannot be checked. The CDR3 loop spans 14 amino acids. The germline CDR1 and CDR2 sequences are MNHEY and SVGEGT. The CDR3 region is CASSYRTSQETQYF.

CDR3 sequence: CASSLRGINYGYTF. The V gene is TRBV27, the J gene TRBJ1-2; TCRdb indicates TRBD1, and absent DNA this call remains unverified. This CDR3 is built from 14 residues. CDR1 is MNHEY, CDR2 SMNVEV, per germline (reference sequence).

The chain recombines TRBV7-3 with TRBJ1-1. Germline V lookup: CDR1 SGHTA, CDR2 FQGTGA. The CDR3 covers 15 residues. This CDR3 reads CASSPWADMNTEAFF.

This chain's CDR3 is CASSSQNQPQHF. The chain joins TRBV6-5 to TRBJ1-5. The CDR3 consists of 12 residues. Germline V gives CDR1 MNHEY, CDR2 SVGAGI.

This chain connects TRBV29-1 to TRBJ1-1; no DNA is available, so the TRBD1 call from TCRdb remains unchecked. The CDR3 spans 13 residues. The germline CDR1 and CDR2 sequences are SQVTM and ANQGSEA. The CDR3 here is CSVEVPGGTEAFF.

The rearrangement links TRBV15 to TRBJ2-5; there is no DNA to check the TCRdb D call of TRBD1. CDR1 is LNHNV and CDR2 is YYDKDF in the germline V gene (reference sequence). The CDR3 extends over 15 amino acids. CDR3 loop: CATSSNSDSQETQYF.

The chain combines TRBV7-3 with TRBJ2-1; TCRdb's assignment of TRBD2 cannot be checked, as there is no DNA. The CDR3 is 15 residues long. The germline CDR1 and CDR2 sequences are SGHTA and FQGTGA. The CDR3 sequence is CASSLNSGSAHEQFF. Variable domain in full (rest from reference TRBV7-3 and TRBJ2-1): GAGVSQTPSNKVTEKGKYVELRCDPISGHTALYWYRQSLGQGPEFLIYFQGTGAADDSGLPNDRFFAVRPEGSVSTLKIQRTERGDSAVYLCASSLNSGSAHEQFFGPGTRLTVL.

The rearrangement joins TRBV5-6 to TRBJ2-5; the D call of TRBD1 rests on TCRdb alone, since no DNA is present to check it. The length of the CDR3 is 16 residues. Germline loops: CDR1 SGHDT, CDR2 YYEEEE. This CDR3 reads CASSPIPGGSEETQYF.

The chain joins TRBV28 to TRBJ2-7; TCRdb calls TRBD1, which cannot be checked without DNA. The length of the CDR3 is 15 residues. Germline-derived CDR1 and CDR2 are MDHEN and SYDVKM. The CDR3 protein is CASSYDRDSWYEQYF.

This rearrangement joins TRBV27 to TRBJ2-5; the D call from TCRdb, TRBD2, cannot be confirmed without DNA. The CDR3 extends over 15 amino acids. Germline V gives CDR1 MNHEY, CDR2 SMNVEV (reference sequence). The CDR3 loop reads CASSLRLAGEETQYF.

The rearrangement uses TRBV18 and TRBJ2-1; there is no DNA to check the TCRdb D call of TRBD2. Germline loops: CDR1 KGHSH, CDR2 LQKENI. This CDR3 is built from 14 residues. CDR3 sequence reads: CASSPLGAYNEQLF.

The genes are TRBV10-3 and TRBJ1-1; no DNA is available, so the TRBD1 call from TCRdb remains unchecked. CDR1 ENHRY and CDR2 SYGVKD come from the germline V gene. The CDR3 totals 12 residues. CDR3 sequence: CAIRRGDTEAFF.

The V gene is TRBV30, the J gene TRBJ1-1; TCRdb selects TRBD1, and the lack of DNA leaves this call unchecked. CDR1 is GTSNPN and CDR2 is SVGIG in the germline V gene (reference sequence). There are 12 residues in the CDR3. The CDR3 here is CAWRGAGTEAFF.

The chain employs TRBV5-5 and TRBJ2-3; TCRdb outputs TRBD1, but without DNA this stays unchecked. The CDR3 runs 15 residues. The germline V gene encodes CDR1 SGHKS and CDR2 YYEKEE (reference sequence). Here the CDR3 reads CASSLIWGARDTQYF. The whole variable domain, filled in from reference TRBV5-5 and TRBJ2-3, reads DAGVTQSPTHLIKTRGQQVTLRCSPISGHKSVSWYQQVLGQGPQFIFQYYEKEERGRGNFPDRFSARQFPNYSSELNVNALLLGDSALYLCASSLIWGARDTQYFGPGTRLTVL.

V usage is TRBV12-3 or TRBV12-4 and J usage is TRBJ1-4. CDR3 size: 14 residues. CDR3 loop: CASTTYATNEKLFF.